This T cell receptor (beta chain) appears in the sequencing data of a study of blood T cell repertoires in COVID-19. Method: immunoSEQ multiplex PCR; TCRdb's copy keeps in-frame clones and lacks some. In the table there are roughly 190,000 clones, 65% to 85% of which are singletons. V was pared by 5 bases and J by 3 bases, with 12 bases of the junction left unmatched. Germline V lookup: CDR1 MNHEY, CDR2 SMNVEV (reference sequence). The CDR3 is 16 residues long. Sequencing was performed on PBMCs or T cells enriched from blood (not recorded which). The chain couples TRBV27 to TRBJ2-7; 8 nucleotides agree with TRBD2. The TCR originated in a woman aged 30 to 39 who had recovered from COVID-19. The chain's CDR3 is CASSPGGATVGYEQYV. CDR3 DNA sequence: TGTGCCAGCAGTCCGGGGGGGGCCACTGTAGGCTACGAGCAGTACGTC.